This T cell receptor (beta chain) was observed in a study of cytomegalovirus exposure and HLA in healthy donors. PCR involved 60 Vbeta and 13 Jbeta primers. The method was immunoSEQ multiplex PCR; TCRdb's version includes in-frame clones alone and lacks a portion of them. The repertoire includes 160,000 or so clones, over 70% of them detected once, and more than 0.5% sits in the top ten. Trimming took 2 bases from V and 5 from J, leaving 14 bases between them. Germline assignment: CDR1 MDHEN and CDR2 SYDVKM. The CDR3 has 15 amino acids. The V gene is TRBV28, the J gene TRBJ2-3; no firm D call. This receptor was obtained from a woman between 50 and 59 years old in good health and CMV-seronegative. Material: PBMCs. CDR3 amino acids: CASSLIGPERDTQYF. The CDR3 bases are TGTGCCAGCAGTTTAATAGGTCCGGAGCGAGATACGCAGTATTTT. Based on the CDR3 plus reference TRBV28 and TRBJ2-3, the full variable domain is DVKVTQSSRYLVKRTGEKVFLECVQDMDHENMFWYRQDPGLGLRLIYFSYDVKMKEKGDIPEGYSVSREKKERFSLILESASTNQTSMYLCASSLIGPERDTQYFGPGTRLTVL.